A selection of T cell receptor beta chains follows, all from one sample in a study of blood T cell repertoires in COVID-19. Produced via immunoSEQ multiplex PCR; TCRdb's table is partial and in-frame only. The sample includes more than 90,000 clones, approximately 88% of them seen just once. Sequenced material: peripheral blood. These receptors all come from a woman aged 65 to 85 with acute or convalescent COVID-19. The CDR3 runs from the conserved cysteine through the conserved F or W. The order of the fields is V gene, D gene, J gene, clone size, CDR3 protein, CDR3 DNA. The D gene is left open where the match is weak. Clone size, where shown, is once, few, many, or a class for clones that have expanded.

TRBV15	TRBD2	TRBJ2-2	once	CATSRGRSGTRPGELFF	TGTGCCACCAGCAGAGGGCGCAGCGGGACCCGCCCCGGGGAGCTGTTTTTT
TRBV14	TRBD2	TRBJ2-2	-	CASSQGTSGTPGELFF	TGTGCCAGCAGCCAAGGGACTAGCGGGACTCCGGGGGAGCTGTTTTTT
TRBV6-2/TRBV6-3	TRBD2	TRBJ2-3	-	CASSDSGSRTDTQYF	TGTGCCAGCAGTGATAGCGGGAGCCGCACAGATACGCAGTATTTT
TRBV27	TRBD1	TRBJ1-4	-	CASSWGQGQEKLFF	TGTGCCAGCAGTTGGGGACAGGGGCAAGAAAAACTGTTTTTT
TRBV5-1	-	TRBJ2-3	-	CASSLGQVADTQYF	TGCGCCAGCAGCTTAGGCCAGGTAGCAGATACGCAGTATTTT
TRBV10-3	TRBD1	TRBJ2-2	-	CAISFDRANTGELFF	TGTGCCATCAGTTTCGACAGGGCAAACACCGGGGAGCTGTTTTTT
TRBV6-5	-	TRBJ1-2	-	CASRRQVHSGYTF	TGTGCCAGCAGAAGACAGGTCCATAGTGGCTACACCTTC
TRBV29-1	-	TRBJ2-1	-	CSGASGSYNEQFF	TGCAGCGGTGCTTCAGGGTCCTACAATGAGCAGTTCTTC
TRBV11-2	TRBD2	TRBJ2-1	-	CASSLGAGGRNNEQFF	TGTGCCAGCAGCTTAGGGGCGGGAGGGCGGAACAATGAGCAGTTCTTC
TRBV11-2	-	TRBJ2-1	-	CASSSVPGSSYNEQFF	TGTGCCAGCAGCTCCGTGCCAGGCTCATCCTACAATGAGCAGTTCTTC
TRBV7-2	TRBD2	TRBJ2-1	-	CASSRGLAGPNEQFF	TGTGCCAGCAGCCGGGGACTAGCGGGGCCCAATGAGCAGTTCTTC
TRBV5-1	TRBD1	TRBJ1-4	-	CASSLGDRSPGEKLFF	TGCGCCAGCAGCTTGGGGGACAGGTCTCCGGGTGAAAAACTGTTTTTT
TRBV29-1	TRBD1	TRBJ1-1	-	CSVHRGWGEAFF	TGCAGCGTTCACAGGGGTTGGGGTGAAGCTTTCTTT
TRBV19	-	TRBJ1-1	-	CASRKTGLNTEAFF	TGTGCCAGCCGTAAGACAGGCCTGAACACTGAAGCTTTCTTT